Listed below are T cell receptor beta chains from one sample, sequenced in a study of blood T cell repertoires in COVID-19. TCRdb keeps only in-frame clones here, not all; method: immunoSEQ multiplex PCR. Among 100,000 to 150,000 clones listed, about four fifths were seen once. Sequenced input: peripheral blood. All receptors derive from a man between 60 and 75 years old with acute or convalescent COVID-19. CDR3s include the opening cysteine and the closing phenylalanine or tryptophan. Fields, in order: V gene, J gene, clone size, D gene, CDR3 protein, CDR3 DNA. The D gene is left open where the match is weak. Size is omitted from some rows. Given values are once, few, many or a class for expanded clones.

v_call: TRBV5-1
j_call: TRBJ2-7
clone_size: .
d_call: TRBD1
cdr3_aa: CASSLRQGAGEQYF
cdr3_nt: TGCGCCAGCAGCTTGCGACAGGGGGCTGGAGAGCAGTACTTC

v_call: TRBV3-1/TRBV3-2
j_call: TRBJ1-2
clone_size: .
d_call: TRBD1
cdr3_aa: CASRRTGQVFSGYTF
cdr3_nt: TGTGCCAGCAGGCGTACAGGACAGGTCTTCTCTGGCTACACCTTC

v_call: TRBV19
j_call: TRBJ2-5
clone_size: .
d_call: TRBD2
cdr3_aa: CASRRGGAQYF
cdr3_nt: TGTGCCTCCCGGCGGGGGGGGGCCCAGTACTTC

v_call: TRBV30
j_call: TRBJ1-6
clone_size: .
d_call: .
cdr3_aa: CAWSAGVGNSPLHF
cdr3_nt: TGTGCCTGGAGTGCGGGGGTTGGGAATTCACCCCTCCACTTT

v_call: TRBV21-1
j_call: TRBJ2-2
clone_size: .
d_call: .
cdr3_aa: CASSKASRDRYTGELFF
cdr3_nt: TGTGCCAGCAGCAAAGCGAGCCGGGACAGATACACCGGGGAGCTGTTTTTT

v_call: TRBV2
j_call: TRBJ2-1
clone_size: .
d_call: .
cdr3_aa: CASSQLGGAGNEQFF
cdr3_nt: TGTGCCAGCAGCCAACTGGGGGGGGCTGGGAATGAGCAGTTCTTC

v_call: TRBV27
j_call: TRBJ2-1
clone_size: once
d_call: TRBD2
cdr3_aa: CASRETSGARGEQFF
cdr3_nt: TGTGCCAGCAGGGAGACTAGCGGGGCTAGGGGGGAGCAGTTCTTC

v_call: TRBV5-1
j_call: TRBJ2-1
clone_size: .
d_call: TRBD2
cdr3_aa: CASSPVPGLAGGNEQFF
cdr3_nt: TGCGCCAGCAGCCCTGTCCCGGGACTAGCGGGAGGTAATGAGCAGTTCTTC

v_call: TRBV29-1
j_call: TRBJ1-5
clone_size: .
d_call: TRBD1
cdr3_aa: CSVGWGQNNQPQHF
cdr3_nt: TGCAGCGTTGGATGGGGACAGAACAATCAGCCCCAGCATTTT

v_call: TRBV11-2
j_call: TRBJ2-7
clone_size: .
d_call: .
cdr3_aa: CASSPGTWSSYEQYF
cdr3_nt: TGTGCCAGCAGCCCAGGGACTTGGAGCTCCTACGAGCAGTACTTC

v_call: TRBV28
j_call: TRBJ1-5
clone_size: .
d_call: .
cdr3_aa: CASNTISAGVNQPQHF
cdr3_nt: TGTGCCAGCAACACCATCTCCGCAGGGGTAAATCAGCCCCAGCATTTT

v_call: TRBV19
j_call: TRBJ1-1
clone_size: .
d_call: .
cdr3_aa: CASTPFRRGNTEAFF
cdr3_nt: TGTGCCAGTACCCCTTTTCGTAGAGGGAACACTGAAGCTTTCTTT

v_call: TRBV30
j_call: TRBJ2-2
clone_size: .
d_call: TRBD1
cdr3_aa: CAWNSGTETGELFF
cdr3_nt: TGTGCCTGGAACTCCGGGACAGAAACCGGGGAGCTGTTTTTT